Shown below are 13 T cell receptor beta chains from a single sample sequenced in a study of preoperative IRX-2 immunotherapy in early breast cancer. Treatment: preoperative locoregional IRX-2 cytokine immunotherapy. Sequencing used immunoSEQ multiplex PCR; TCRdb keeps in-frame clones, though not all of them. This sample has 20,000 to 25,000 clones, with around 95% found just once. The sample here was tumor tissue, taken after IRX-2 immunotherapy. The receptors here all came from a human donor with breast cancer.

This chain joins TRBV5-1 and TRBJ2-5, with a tentative D call TRBD1 (6 bases). This CDR3 has 15 amino acids. The V end lost 4 bases, the J end lost 6 bases, and 19 bases lay between the germline ends. Germline loops: CDR1 SGHRS, CDR2 YFSETQ. The CDR3 DNA sequence: TGCGCCAGCAGCCTGGGGGCCTATGGGGCTCAGACCCAGTACTTC. Translation gives CASSLGAYGAQTQYF. Supplemented by reference TRBV5-1 and TRBJ2-5, the full variable domain reads KAGVTQTPRYLIKTRGQQVTLSCSPISGHRSVSWYQQTPGQGLQFLFEYFSETQRNKGNFPGRFSGRQFSNSRSEMNVSTLELGDSALYLCASSLGAYGAQTQYFGPGTRLLVL.

The chain employs TRBV19 and TRBJ1-2, with D unclear. Looked up from germline, CDR1 is LNHDA and CDR2 is SQIVND (reference sequence). V shed 4 bases and J shed 0 bases, with 12 bases lying between them. The length of the CDR3 is 15 residues. The CDR3 sequence: CASSNPTGTNYGYTF. The CDR3 coding sequence is TGTGCCAGTAGTAACCCGACGGGCACTAACTATGGCTACACCTTC. The full variable domain, its missing parts supplied by reference TRBV19 and TRBJ1-2, is DGGITQSPKYLFRKEGQNVTLSCEQNLNHDAMYWYRQDPGQGLRLIYYSQIVNDFQKGDIAEGYSVSREKKESFPLTVTSAQKNPTAFYLCASSNPTGTNYGYTFGSGTRLTVV.

In the case of this clone: An end of the junction differs from the germline gene, which may be a read error. This rearrangement joins TRBV7-7 to TRBJ2-2; D assignment may be TRBD1 or TRBD2 (6 bases each). The CDR3 is 15 residues long. The germline CDR1 and CDR2 sequences are SSHAT and FNYEAQ (reference sequence). This CDR3 reads CASRTTGLGTGELFF. Written as DNA, the CDR3 is TGTGCTAGCAGGACTACAGGGTTGGGCACCGGGGAGCTGTTTTTT.

The J gene is TRBJ2-7, the V gene TRBV27; D might be TRBD1 (5 bases). The CDR3 runs to 13 residues. Germline V gene data show CDR1 as MNHEY and CDR2 as SMNVEV (reference sequence). The ends were cut back, 3 bases at V and 3 bases at J, with 9 bases in the middle. CDR3 sequence reads: CASSLTAFYEQYF. CDR3 sequence (DNA): TGTGCCAGCAGTTTGACAGCTTTCTACGAGCAGTACTTC.

This chain uses TRBV29-1 with TRBJ1-2; D ambiguous. This CDR3 region has 12 residues. In germline, CDR1 is SQVTM, CDR2 ANQGSEA. With 3 bases removed from V and 8 bases from J, the gap between germline ends came to 13 bases. The CDR3 here is CSVEVRVEGYTF. The CDR3 region has the DNA TGCAGCGTTGAGGTTCGGGTCGAGGGCTACACCTTC.

This clone was recorded once. The J gene is TRBJ1-3, the V gene TRBV10-3; unclear D gene. The V end was cut by 3 bases, the J end by 0 bases, with 12 bases between. The CDR3 totals 16 residues. CDR1 ENHRY and CDR2 SYGVKD come from the germline V gene. CDR3 DNA: TGTGCCATCAGTGATTCTCAGCCCATCTCTGGAAACACCATATATTTT. Residues: CAISDSQPISGNTIYF.

The rearrangement uses TRBV7-9 and TRBJ1-1, with TRBD1 as a possible D gene (5 bases). Germline loops: CDR1 SEHNR, CDR2 FQNEAQ (reference sequence). Trimming stripped 1 base from V and 3 bases from J, with 9 bases between. The CDR3 totals 14 residues. The CDR3 reads CASSLGGRDTEAFF. DNA of the CDR3: TGTGCCAGCAGCTTAGGGGGCAGGGACACTGAAGCTTTCTTT.

The chain recombines TRBV25-1 with TRBJ2-2; no firm D call. V dropped 8 bases and J dropped 3 bases, with 4 bases sitting between them. Germline V gene sequence: CDR1 MGHDK, CDR2 SYGVNS. The CDR3 runs to 11 residues. The CDR3 DNA follows: TGTGCCAGCGACGACACCGGGGAGCTGTTTTTT. Encoded protein: CASDDTGELFF.

The rearrangement uses TRBV10-2 and TRBJ2-3; possible D gene TRBD2, 6 bases. V lost 11 bases to trimming and J lost 5 bases, with 14 bases between them. The germline CDR1 and CDR2 sequences are WSHSY and SAAADI. The CDR3 spans 12 residues. The DNA of the CDR3 is TGCGCCTCAGCGGGCCATGGAGATACGCAGTATTTT. Protein: CASAGHGDTQYF.

The chain carries TRBV14 and TRBJ1-1; TRBD1 matches 8 bases. Germline V gene lookup returns CDR1 SGHDN and CDR2 FVKESK. J was trimmed by 7 bases and V by 5 bases; bases with no gene match: 3. The CDR3 covers 12 residues. The CDR3 bases are TGTGCCAGCAGCAGACAGGGGAATGAAGCTTTCTTT. It specifies CASSRQGNEAFF.

This chain links TRBV9 with TRBJ2-7, with D perhaps matching TRBD1 (5 bases). Trimming stripped 3 bases from V and 2 bases from J, with 9 bases between. The CDR3 runs to 13 residues. Germline lookup yields CDR1 SGDLS and CDR2 YYNGEE. The DNA for the CDR3 is TGTGCCAGCAGCGCGACAGATGCCTACGAGCAGTACTTC. It is translated as CASSATDAYEQYF.

The V gene is TRBV11-2, the J gene TRBJ2-1; possible D gene TRBD2, 6 bases. Trimming cost V 1 base and J 5 bases, with 21 bases left between them. The length of the CDR3 is 18 residues. Germline CDR1 reads SGHAT; CDR2 reads FQNNGV. This chain's CDR3 is CASSLGQVRRGKHNEQFF. The CDR3, as DNA: TGTGCCAGCAGCTTAGGTCAGGTGAGGAGGGGTAAGCACAATGAGCAGTTCTTC.

V and J are TRBV4-1 and TRBJ2-1, with 8 bases aligning to TRBD2. CDR1 and CDR2 from the germline V gene are MGHRA and YSYEKL. The CDR3 contains 17 residues. The V gene end was trimmed by 6 bases and the J gene end by 0 bases; junction bases not matched to a gene: 10. The CDR3 spells CASSPRERGSSYNEQFF. CDR3 bases: TGCGCCAGCAGTCCGAGAGAGCGGGGGAGCTCCTACAATGAGCAGTTCTTC.